This T cell receptor (beta chain) stems from a study of T cell responses to AZD1222 COVID-19 vaccine. This CDR3 spans 16 amino acids. Per the germline V gene, CDR1 is LNHNV and CDR2 is YYDKDF (reference sequence). Trimming removed 4 bases from V and 10 bases from J, with 20 bases in between. This table comes from immunoSEQ multiplex PCR, and its TCRdb copy is limited to in-frame clones, with some not included. The profile covers around 120,000 clones, with about 93% appearing a single time and less than 6% taken by the ten largest. Whether given at about 4 or about 12 weeks, second doses were pooled.

This TCR was recovered from an adult who received the AZD1222 COVID-19 vaccine. Sample: peripheral blood, taken 28 days after the second AZD1222 dose. This sequence joins TRBV15 and TRBJ1-6, with no clear D. As DNA, the CDR3 is TGTGCCACCAGCAAGGGCAGTTACGGGTCTCTATCACCCCTCCACTTT. Its translation is CATSKGSYGSLSPLHF.